This TCR beta chain was identified during a study of CXCR3-negative and CXCR3-positive naive CD8 T cells. Study findings and constraints: TRB CDR3s were more hydrophobic in CXCR3-positive than in CXCR3-negative naive cells.

The study made its TRB cDNA libraries by 5' RACE, adding UMI labels. TCRdb re-called the 5' RACE reads and shows each CDR3 protein once, DNA omitted. This sample contains tens of thousands of distinct CDR3 sequences. This CDR3 has 19 amino acids. The V gene's germline CDR1 is SNHLY and CDR2 FYNNEI. Comment on this clonotype: Its antigen is not identified.

The sequenced sample consisted of naive CXCR3+ CD8+ T cells from blood. The subset denotes: CD45RO-CCR7+CD27+CD95- naive CD8+ T cells expressing CXCR3 (TNR3+). V is TRBV2 and J is TRBJ1-2. This TCR came from a human donor in good health. Some clones in this sample may be carry-over from other donors' samples. CDR3 loop: CASSGRVLSGPSYGYGYTF.